Shown below are 3 T cell receptor beta chains from a single sample sequenced in a study of monozygotic twins with inflammatory bowel disease. TCRdb re-called the 5' RACE reads and shows each CDR3 protein once, DNA omitted. The sample table sets out a few hundred thousand distinct CDR3 sequences. The sample was blood. The receptors shown here come from a human donor with ulcerative colitis or Crohn's disease, or a healthy co-twin of an affected twin (not recorded which).

The rearrangement links TRBV7-9 to TRBJ1-2; TCRdb returns TRBD1, unconfirmable since there is no DNA. The CDR3 is 13 amino acids. CDR1 is SEHNR, CDR2 FQNEAQ, per germline (reference sequence). CDR3 residues: CASSSLGRDGYTF.

The chain employs TRBV12-3 or TRBV12-4 and TRBJ2-7. The CDR3 loop spans 14 amino acids. The CDR3 here is CASSLLLGGYEQYF.

This chain links TRBV4-2 with TRBJ1-1; absent DNA, TCRdb's TRBD1 call cannot be checked. The V gene's germline CDR1 is LGHNA and CDR2 YNFKEQ. The CDR3 runs to 15 residues. Here the CDR3 reads CASSQDGQGNTEAFF.